Shown below are 9 T cell receptor beta chains from a single sample sequenced in a study of T-cell memory formation after mild COVID-19. TCRdb re-called the 5' RACE reads with MiXCR, one entry per CDR3 protein. The repertoire consists of fewer than 400,000 distinct CDR3 sequences, with approximately 15% occurring once and the leading ten covering about 22%. Sequencing input: PBMCs or a T cell subset sorted from them (not recorded which). All receptors derive from a young man who had mild COVID-19 (a few samples of this study predate the infection). Cell type and time point are not known.

This clonotype has more than one count but fewer than ten. The rearrangement joins TRBV6-2 or TRBV6-3 to TRBJ2-7; weak D call: TRBD2 (6 bases). Germline V gene lookup returns CDR1 MNHEY and CDR2 SVGEGT. This CDR3 is 15 amino acids long. Trimming cost V 2 bases and J 3 bases, with 14 bases left between them. CDR3 protein: CASSYDQGLIYEQYF. CDR3 nucleotide sequence: TGTGCCAGCAGTTACGACCAAGGACTAATCTACGAGCAGTACTTC.

This clonotype was seen a few times. The chain is built from TRBV6-1 and TRBJ1-2; possibly TRBD1 for D (5 bases). The ends were cut back, 6 bases at V and 4 bases at J, with 12 bases in the middle. Germline V gene sequence: CDR1 MNHNS, CDR2 SASEGT. The CDR3 runs to 13 residues. The CDR3 region has the DNA TGTGCCAGCAGGATGGGGGTCCGCTATGGCTACACCTTC. Translating gives CASRMGVRYGYTF.

This CDR3 is CASSEGGTGYGYTF. CDR3 DNA: TGTGCCAGCAGTGAAGGAGGGACCGGCTATGGCTACACCTTC. The chain joins TRBV2 to TRBJ1-2; tentatively, D is TRBD1 (5 bases). V gave up 1 base and J gave up 4 bases, with 10 bases separating them. From germline, CDR1 is SNHLY and CDR2 FYNNEI. The CDR3 runs 14 residues. The variable domain in full, completed from reference TRBV2 and TRBJ1-2, reads EPEVTQTPSHQVTQMGQEVILRCVPISNHLYFYWYRQILGQKVEFLVSFYNNEISEKSEIFDDQFSVERPDGSNFTLKIRSTKLEDSAMYFCASSEGGTGYGYTFGSGTRLTVV.

This clonotype was seen a few times. The chain couples TRBV7-3 to TRBJ2-2, with D perhaps matching TRBD2 (6 bases). This CDR3 comprises 16 residues. CDR1 and CDR2 (germline): SGHTA, FQGTGA. V dropped 2 bases and J dropped 1 base, with 11 bases sitting between them. CDR3 protein: CASSLGLARNTGELFF. For the CDR3, the DNA is TGTGCCAGCAGCTTAGGGCTAGCGAGGAACACCGGGGAGCTGTTTTTT.

The chain recombines TRBV3-1 with TRBJ1-1, with 7 bases lining up with TRBD1. Germline CDR1 is LGHDT and CDR2 is YNNKEL (reference sequence). V shed 4 bases, J shed 2 bases, and the junction held 4 bases outside the gene matches. The CDR3 sequence is 14 residues long. The CDR3 nucleotides read TGTGCCAGCAGCCTCCGGGACAGTAACACTGAAGCTTTCTTT. Encoded protein: CASSLRDSNTEAFF.

V gene TRBV7-9 combines with J gene TRBJ1-6; D perhaps matches TRBD1 (6 bases). The CDR3 is 14 amino acids. CDR1 is SEHNR, CDR2 FQNEAQ, per germline (reference sequence). V was trimmed by 8 bases and J by 1 base, leaving 9 bases between them. The CDR3 DNA reads as TGTGCCAGCGCGACAGGATCCTATAATTCACCCCTCCACTTT. Protein sequence: CASATGSYNSPLHF.

The chain links TRBV5-1 to TRBJ2-3; tentatively, D is TRBD1 (6 bases). In germline, CDR1 is SGHRS, CDR2 YFSETQ. The CDR3 totals 15 residues. The V gene lost 3 bases and the J gene lost 5 bases, with 16 bases spanning the gap. DNA of the CDR3: TGCGCCAGCAGCTCCGGGTCTGGGGGCATAGATACGCAGTATTTT. This sequence encodes CASSSGSGGIDTQYF. The whole variable domain, filled in from reference TRBV5-1 and TRBJ2-3, reads KAGVTQTPRYLIKTRGQQVTLSCSPISGHRSVSWYQQTPGQGLQFLFEYFSETQRNKGNFPGRFSGRQFSNSRSEMNVSTLELGDSALYLCASSSGSGGIDTQYFGPGTRLTVL.

Ten or more counts support this clonotype. CDR3 loop: CASSSTGAYEQYV. The CDR3 nucleotides are TGTGCCAGCAGCTCCACAGGGGCCTACGAGCAGTACGTC. The V and J genes are TRBV7-9 and TRBJ2-7; 7 nucleotides line up with TRBD1. J lost 2 bases, V lost 4 bases, and 2 bases had no gene match. The CDR3 covers 13 residues. Germline CDR1 is SEHNR and CDR2 is FQNEAQ (reference sequence).

This clonotype was picked up a small number of times. The chain couples TRBV5-1 to TRBJ2-5; weak D call: TRBD2 (6 bases). This CDR3 is 15 amino acids long. Germline loops: CDR1 SGHRS, CDR2 YFSETQ. The ends were cut back, 0 bases at V and 4 bases at J, with 13 bases in the middle. The CDR3 spells CASSLGPEGGETQYF. The CDR3 nucleotides are TGCGCCAGCAGCTTGGGGCCAGAGGGAGGAGAGACCCAGTACTTC.